These T cell receptor beta chains were read from a single sample in a study of T-cell memory formation after mild COVID-19. TCRdb reprocessed the 5' RACE reads via MiXCR and lists one record per CDR3 protein. The sample shows 450,000 to 650,000 distinct CDR3 sequences, approximately 19% of them seen only once. The sequenced sample consisted of PBMCs or a T cell subset sorted from them (not recorded which). The receptors were gathered from an adult woman who had mild COVID-19 (a few samples of this study predate the infection). Cell type and time point are not known. Each CDR3 is given with its conserved first and last residue. A D gene is named only where the DNA matches it firmly. Expanded clones get a size class; other rows say once, few or many, or leave the size out.

>NA|TRBV6-6|NA|TRBJ2-2
CASSSAGSNTGELFF
TGTGCCAGCAGTTCGGCAGGGTCGAACACCGGGGAGCTGTTTTTT
>once|TRBV7-2|TRBD2|TRBJ2-1
CASSWTSGSGEQFF
TGTGCCAGCAGCTGGACTAGCGGGAGTGGTGAGCAGTTCTTC
>few|TRBV15|TRBD1|TRBJ1-1
CATSRGTGGWKTEAFF
TGTGCCACCAGCAGAGGGACAGGGGGCTGGAAGACTGAAGCTTTCTTT
>few|TRBV20-1|NA|TRBJ1-1
CSARSGFKGTEAFF
TGCAGTGCCCGGTCAGGCTTCAAGGGCACTGAAGCTTTCTTT
>NA|TRBV12-3/TRBV12-4|TRBD1|TRBJ1-2
CASSLGTGDYYGYTF
TGTGCCAGCAGCCTTGGGACAGGGGACTACTATGGCTACACCTTC
>NA|TRBV30|TRBD1|TRBJ2-7
CAWTRDRGYEQYF
TGTGCCTGGACGAGGGACAGGGGCTACGAGCAGTACTTC
>NA|TRBV4-1|TRBD2|TRBJ2-3
CASSQTGGPADTQYF
TGCGCCAGCAGCCAGACGGGGGGGCCGGCAGATACGCAGTATTTT
>many|TRBV19|NA|TRBJ2-4
CASSLLSGNIQYF
TGTGCCAGTAGTTTACTTTCGGGGAACATTCAGTACTTC
>few|TRBV24-1|TRBD2|TRBJ2-7
CATSDSLAGGPDEQYF
TGTGCCACCAGTGATTCCCTAGCGGGGGGACCAGACGAGCAGTACTTC
>NA|TRBV6-2/TRBV6-3|NA|TRBJ2-3
CASRPIGLAATQYF
TGTGCCAGCAGACCAATAGGCCTAGCAGCAACGCAGTATTTT